This section outlines one T cell receptor (beta chain) sequence together with its context. The method was immunoSEQ multiplex PCR; TCRdb's version includes in-frame clones alone and lacks a portion of them. The sample contains 52,000 or so clones, around 94% of which appear only once. The data were obtained in a study of control samples from healthy donors and cancer patients. In germline, CDR1 is MNHEY, CDR2 SMNVEV (reference sequence). The V and J ends lost 5 bases and 2 bases, in that order; junction bases with no gene match: 8. This CDR3 has 17 residues. This chain uses TRBV27 with TRBJ2-6; 8 bases match TRBD1. The receptor was isolated from a young man in good health. The sequencing input was blood. The CDR3 DNA reads as TGTGCCAGCAGTCCTCGGACAGGGCTCACTGGGGCCAACGTCCTGACTTTC. Translation: CASSPRTGLTGANVLTF.